One sample yielded the 16 T cell receptor beta chains listed below, sequenced in a study of beta chain features in type 1 diabetes. Investigators reverse transcribed all isolated RNA, so they sequenced expressed TCRB transcripts. Data came from immunoSEQ multiplex PCR; TCRdb stores just in-frame clones and leaves some out. The data show about 700,000 clones, around an eighth seen once. General study points: Type 1 diabetes patients showed a moderate but significant shortening of TCRB CDR3s in all four CD4+ subsets.

Their recognized antigens are unknown. The sample taken for sequencing was naive CD4+ T cells from blood. The receptors here all came from a man in his late teens or twenties with type 1 diabetes.

CDR3 region: CASSAGGNYEQYF. CDR3 sequence (DNA): TGCGCCAGCAGTGCAGGGGGTAATTACGAGCAGTACTTC. The chain carries TRBV10-2 and TRBJ2-7; 7 nucleotides agree with TRBD1. Trimming cost V 4 bases and J 4 bases; bases outside gene matches: 4. This CDR3 comprises 13 residues. Germline V lookup: CDR1 WSHSY, CDR2 SAAADI.

The rearrangement uses TRBV30 and TRBJ2-7; a weak D match, TRBD2 (5 bases). Deletions cut 2 bases from V and 0 bases from J, with 11 bases between. The V gene's germline CDR1 is GTSNPN and CDR2 SVGIG (reference sequence). The CDR3 is made up of 14 amino acids. CDR3 amino acids: CAWSYAGTSYEQYF. The CDR3, as DNA: TGTGCCTGGAGTTACGCGGGCACCTCCTACGAGCAGTACTTC.

The sample holds a few counts of this clone. This chain links TRBV29-1 with TRBJ1-4; D unclear. Germline CDR1 is SQVTM and CDR2 is ANQGSEA. Deletions cut 1 base from V and 0 bases from J, with 12 bases between. The CDR3 extends over 16 amino acids. In DNA, the CDR3 is TGCAGCGTTGAAGGAGGCCAATCTGCAACTAATGAAAAACTGTTTTTT. It encodes CSVEGGQSATNEKLFF.

The chain uses TRBV7-2 and TRBJ1-5, with D maybe TRBD1 (6 bases). The CDR3 sequence is 15 residues long. Trimming pared 1 base from V and 6 bases from J, leaving 13 bases between. The germline V gene has CDR1 SGHTA and CDR2 FQGNSA. CDR3 in amino acids: CASSLVSGEGQPQHF. In DNA, the CDR3 is TGTGCCAGCAGCTTAGTATCAGGGGAAGGTCAGCCCCAGCATTTT.

This clone was seen more than once but under ten times. The rearrangement links TRBV4-1 to TRBJ2-5; D call uncertain. The V gene's germline CDR1 is MGHRA and CDR2 YSYEKL. Trimming shortened V by 0 bases and J by 3 bases, and 8 bases separated the two germline ends. The CDR3 totals 14 residues. Here the CDR3 reads CASSQDLAKETQYF. The CDR3 DNA is TGCGCCAGCAGCCAAGATTTGGCGAAAGAGACCCAGTACTTC.

The rearrangement uses TRBV10-3 and TRBJ1-1, with D maybe TRBD1 (6 bases). V dropped 5 bases and J dropped 4 bases, with 14 bases sitting between them. The germline CDR1 and CDR2 sequences are ENHRY and SYGVKD. This CDR3 has 14 amino acids. As DNA, the CDR3 is TGTGCCATCAGTCCGGGACACCCGGGCACTGAAGCTTTCTTT. Its protein is CAISPGHPGTEAFF.

This clone showed up just a few times. This chain links TRBV14 with TRBJ2-3, with D tentatively TRBD1 (6 bases). The CDR3 sequence is 16 residues long. V was pared by 2 bases and J by 6 bases, with 18 bases between. Germline loops: CDR1 SGHDN, CDR2 FVKESK. The CDR3 here is CASSQPGQNKKDTQYF. CDR3 in DNA: TGTGCCAGCAGCCAACCCGGACAGAATAAGAAGGATACGCAGTATTTT.

The V and J genes are TRBV30 and TRBJ1-5, with a possible D match to TRBD1 (5 bases). The CDR3 loop spans 13 amino acids. Looked up from germline, CDR1 is GTSNPN and CDR2 is SVGIG (reference sequence). V dropped 3 bases and J dropped 5 bases, with 11 bases sitting between them. In DNA form, the CDR3 reads TGTGCCTGGAGCAAGGGGTGGGATCAGCCCCAGCATTTT. Translating gives CAWSKGWDQPQHF.

This chain joins TRBV15 and TRBJ2-1; tentatively, D is TRBD1 (7 bases). The germline gives CDR1 LNHNV, CDR2 YYDKDF (reference sequence). The CDR3 has 17 residues. V shed 0 bases and J shed 15 bases, with 27 bases lying between them. The CDR3 region has the DNA TGTGCCACCAGCAGAGATCTAGAGGCAGGGGGGCCGGGTGTATTGTTCTTC. Encoded protein: CATSRDLEAGGPGVLFF. Together with reference TRBV15 and TRBJ2-1, the CDR3 gives the full variable domain: DAMVIQNPRYQVTQFGKPVTLSCSQTLNHNVMYWYQQKSSQAPKLLFHYYDKDFNNEADTPDNFQSRRPNTSFCFLDIRSPGLGDTAMYLCATSRDLEAGGPGVLFFGPGTRLTVL.

V usage is TRBV9 and J usage is TRBJ2-3, with 8 bases identical to TRBD2. Germline V gives CDR1 SGDLS, CDR2 YYNGEE. V lost 0 bases to trimming and J lost 3 bases; unmatched junction nucleotides: 3. There are 15 residues in the CDR3. In nucleotides, the CDR3 is TGTGCCAGCAGCGTAGTTACTAGCGGTACAGATACGCAGTATTTT. It translates to CASSVVTSGTDTQYF. The complete variable domain, with remaining parts taken from reference TRBV9 and TRBJ2-3, reads DSGVTQTPKHLITATGQRVTLRCSPRSGDLSVYWYQQSLDQGLQFLIQYYNGEERAKGNILERFSAQQFPDLHSELNLSSLELGDSALYFCASSVVTSGTDTQYFGPGTRLTVL.

This clone was seen only a few times. This chain links TRBV5-6 with TRBJ2-2, with D possibly matching TRBD1 (6 bases). Trimming removed 4 bases at V and 3 bases at J, with 7 bases between. The CDR3 runs 13 residues. The germline V gene has CDR1 SGHDT and CDR2 YYEEEE. Here the CDR3 reads CASSRQDTGELFF. Written as DNA, the CDR3 is TGTGCCAGCAGCCGACAGGACACCGGGGAGCTGTTTTTT.

As to this clone: At one of its ends the junction is not consistent with the germline gene, which may arise from a read error. The V and J genes are TRBV7-2 and TRBJ2-3, with D unresolved. This CDR3 has 14 amino acids. Germline V gene lookup returns CDR1 SGHTA and CDR2 FQGNSA. CDR3: CASSLDPATDTQYF. DNA for the CDR3: TGTGCCAGCAGTTTAGATCCCGCGACAGATACGCAGTATTTT. The full variable domain, its missing parts supplied by reference TRBV7-2 and TRBJ2-3, is GAGVSQSPSNKVTEKGKDVELRCDPISGHTALYWYRQSLGQGLEFLIYFQGNSAPDKSGLPSDRFSAERTGGSVSTLTIQRTQQEDSAVYLCASSLDPATDTQYFGPGTRLTVL.

In this sample, this clone turned up a few times. The chain joins TRBV30 to TRBJ1-2; D is possibly TRBD1 (6 bases). Germline CDR1 is GTSNPN and CDR2 is SVGIG (reference sequence). CDR3 size: 12 residues. Deletions cut 5 bases from V and 7 bases from J, with 14 bases between. CDR3 in DNA: TGTGCCTGGTCGACCGGGGGCGGTGGCTACACCTTC. Translating it yields CAWSTGGGGYTF. The whole variable domain, remainder taken from reference TRBV30 and TRBJ1-2, is SQTIHQWPATLVQPVGSPLSLECTVEGTSNPNLYWYRQAAGRGLQLLFYSVGIGQISSEVPQNLSASRPQDRQFILSSKKLLLSDSGFYLCAWSTGGGGYTFGSGTRLTVV.

The V gene is TRBV19, the J gene TRBJ1-4; D perhaps matches TRBD1 (5 bases). Trimming took off 5 bases at V and 7 bases at J, with 11 bases between the two ends. The germline V gene has CDR1 LNHDA and CDR2 SQIVND (reference sequence). The CDR3 sequence is 13 residues long. The CDR3 loop is CASSVPRAEKLFF. The CDR3 DNA reads TGTGCCAGTAGTGTGCCCAGGGCTGAAAAACTGTTTTTT.

This clone was seen more than once but under ten times. The chain couples TRBV7-2 to TRBJ1-2, with a possible D match to TRBD1 (6 bases). V shed 1 base and J shed 5 bases, with 8 bases lying between them. This CDR3 has 13 residues. Germline CDR1 and CDR2: SGHTA and FQGNSA. The CDR3 sequence is CASSLGGPYGYTF. CDR3 nucleotides: TGTGCCAGCAGCTTAGGGGGGCCATATGGCTACACCTTC.

The chain joins TRBV29-1 to TRBJ1-1; TRBD1 matches at 8 bases. Germline V lookup: CDR1 SQVTM, CDR2 ANQGSEA. V lost 3 bases to trimming and J lost 1 base; unmatched junction nucleotides: 1. The CDR3 covers 13 residues. The CDR3 nucleotides read TGCAGCGTTGAGGACAGGGCGAACACTGAAGCTTTCTTT. This translates into CSVEDRANTEAFF.